This T cell receptor beta chain was sequenced for a study of read filtering for tumor transcriptome and immune sequencing. On the study more broadly: DNase treatment preceded whole-transcriptome library preparation. The study, taken as a whole, reports: About 81.9% of IR-seq clonotypes had one read, totaling approximately 3.3% of reads; RNA-seq: roughly 76% and 46%.

In its sample, this clonotype was seen many times. Its matching antigen is unknown. This library used around 400 ng RNA and molecular barcoded adaptors spanning alpha/delta and beta/gamma chains. TCRdb called the reads again in MiXCR, with one record for every CDR3 protein. The sample lists approximately 61,000 distinct CDR3 sequences, roughly 18% occurring once. V gave up 0 bases and J gave up 9 bases, with 12 bases separating them. This CDR3 region has 14 residues. From germline, CDR1 is SGHVS and CDR2 FQNEAQ. At the time of active disease, bone marrow was collected from every patient. Sequenced sample: a population of CD138-negative cells sorted from bone marrow. The chain couples TRBV7-8 to TRBJ2-1; D might be TRBD2 (7 bases). This TCR came from a donor aged 40 or older with multiple myeloma. CDR3 bases: TGTGCCAGCAGCTTAGCGGGGGGGCGGATTGAGCAGTTCTTC. Its protein product is CASSLAGGRIEQFF.